This TCR beta chain was profiled in a study of blood T cell repertoires in COVID-19. Study-level information: Samples of COVID-19 (acute and convalescent) were obtained from the United States, Italy and Spain.

V was clipped by 6 bases and J by 2 bases, with 10 bases between them. CDR3 length: 12 residues. CDR1 and CDR2 from the germline V gene are SQVTM and ANQGSEA. Here immunoSEQ multiplex PCR was the method, and the copy in TCRdb shows in-frame clones only, minus some. The sample comprises 250,000 or so clones, approximately 84% of which are singletons, and around 2% rests with the top ten. The chain recombines TRBV29-1 with TRBJ1-2; no reliable D call. This clonotype was obtained from a woman older than 75 with acute or convalescent COVID-19. The sequencing sample was made of peripheral blood. The CDR3 here is CSVESPNYGYTF. The CDR3 nucleotides are TGCAGCGTGGAGAGCCCGAACTATGGCTACACCTTC.